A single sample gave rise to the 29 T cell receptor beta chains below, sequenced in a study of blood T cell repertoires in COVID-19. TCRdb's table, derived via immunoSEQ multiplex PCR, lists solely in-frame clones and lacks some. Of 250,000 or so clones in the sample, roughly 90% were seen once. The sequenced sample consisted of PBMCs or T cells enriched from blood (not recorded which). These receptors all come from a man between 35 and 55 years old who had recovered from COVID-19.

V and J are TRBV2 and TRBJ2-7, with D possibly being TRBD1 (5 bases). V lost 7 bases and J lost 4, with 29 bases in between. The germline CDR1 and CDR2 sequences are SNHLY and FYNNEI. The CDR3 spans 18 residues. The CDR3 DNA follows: TGTGCCAGCAAAGACCCTATACAAGCCAGGGTTAAATATTACGAGCAGTACTTC. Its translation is CASKDPIQARVKYYEQYF.

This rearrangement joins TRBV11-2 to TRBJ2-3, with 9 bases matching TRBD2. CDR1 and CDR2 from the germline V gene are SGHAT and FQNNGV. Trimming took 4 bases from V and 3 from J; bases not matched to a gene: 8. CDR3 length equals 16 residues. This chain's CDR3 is CASSSRRGRATDTQYF. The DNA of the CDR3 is TGTGCCAGCAGCTCAAGGCGCGGGAGGGCAACAGATACGCAGTATTTT.

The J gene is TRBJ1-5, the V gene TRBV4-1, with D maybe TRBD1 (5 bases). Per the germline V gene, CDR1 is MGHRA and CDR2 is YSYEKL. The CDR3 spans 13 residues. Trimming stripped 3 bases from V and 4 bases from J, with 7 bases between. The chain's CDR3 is CASSQTENQPQHF. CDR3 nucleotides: TGCGCCAGCAGCCAGACAGAGAATCAGCCCCAGCATTTT.

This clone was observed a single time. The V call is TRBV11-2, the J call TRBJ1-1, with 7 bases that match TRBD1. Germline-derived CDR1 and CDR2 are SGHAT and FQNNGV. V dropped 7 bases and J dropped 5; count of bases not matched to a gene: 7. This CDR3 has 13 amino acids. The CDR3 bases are TGTGCCAGCACCATTCAGGGGGGAACTGAAGCTTTCTTT. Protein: CASTIQGGTEAFF.

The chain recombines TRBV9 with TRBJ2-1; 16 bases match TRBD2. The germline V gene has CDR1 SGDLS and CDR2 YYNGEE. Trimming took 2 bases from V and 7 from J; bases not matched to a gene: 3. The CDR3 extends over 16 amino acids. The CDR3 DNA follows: TGTGCCAGCAGCGTCGGGACTAGCGGGAGGGTTAATGAGCAGTTCTTC. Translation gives CASSVGTSGRVNEQFF.

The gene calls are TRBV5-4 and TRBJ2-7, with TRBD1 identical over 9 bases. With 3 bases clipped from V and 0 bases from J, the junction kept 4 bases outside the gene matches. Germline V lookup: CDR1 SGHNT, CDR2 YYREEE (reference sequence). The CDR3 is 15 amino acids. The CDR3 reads CASSWTGAPSYEQYF. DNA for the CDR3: TGTGCCAGCAGCTGGACAGGGGCTCCCTCCTACGAGCAGTACTTC.

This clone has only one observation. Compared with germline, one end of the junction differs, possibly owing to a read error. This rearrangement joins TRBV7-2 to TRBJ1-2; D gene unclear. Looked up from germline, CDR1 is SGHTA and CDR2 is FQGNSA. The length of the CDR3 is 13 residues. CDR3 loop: CASSLTNLSQNTF. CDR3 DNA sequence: TGTGCCAGCAGCCTAACGAACCTCTCACAGAATACTTTC.

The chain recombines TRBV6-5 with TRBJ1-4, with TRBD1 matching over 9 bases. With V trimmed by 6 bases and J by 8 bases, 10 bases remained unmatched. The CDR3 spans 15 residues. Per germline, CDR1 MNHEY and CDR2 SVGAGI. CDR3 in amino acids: CASSYTGGLREKLFF. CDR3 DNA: TGTGCCAGCAGCTATACAGGGGGCCTACGGGAAAAACTGTTTTTT.

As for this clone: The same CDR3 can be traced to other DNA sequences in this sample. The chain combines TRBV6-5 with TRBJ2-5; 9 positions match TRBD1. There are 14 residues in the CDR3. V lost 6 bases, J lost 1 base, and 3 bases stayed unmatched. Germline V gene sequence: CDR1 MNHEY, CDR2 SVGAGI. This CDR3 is CASSRDRAQETQYF. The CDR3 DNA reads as TGTGCCAGCAGCAGGGACAGGGCCCAAGAGACCCAGTACTTC.

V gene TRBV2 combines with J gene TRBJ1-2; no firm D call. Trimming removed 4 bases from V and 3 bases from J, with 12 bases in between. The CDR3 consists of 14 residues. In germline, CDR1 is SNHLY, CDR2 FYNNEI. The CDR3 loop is CASSGETDYYGYTF. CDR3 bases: TGTGCCAGCAGTGGAGAGACGGACTACTATGGCTACACCTTC. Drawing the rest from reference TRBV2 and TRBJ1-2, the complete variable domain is EPEVTQTPSHQVTQMGQEVILRCVPISNHLYFYWYRQILGQKVEFLVSFYNNEISEKSEIFDDQFSVERPDGSNFTLKIRSTKLEDSAMYFCASSGETDYYGYTFGSGTRLTVV.

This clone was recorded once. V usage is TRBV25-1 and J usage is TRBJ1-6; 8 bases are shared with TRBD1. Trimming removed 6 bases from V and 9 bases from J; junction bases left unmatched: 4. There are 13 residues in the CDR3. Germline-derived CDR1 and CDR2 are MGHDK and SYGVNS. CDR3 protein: CASRQGDASPLHF. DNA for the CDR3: TGTGCCAGCAGACAGGGGGACGCTTCACCCCTCCACTTT.

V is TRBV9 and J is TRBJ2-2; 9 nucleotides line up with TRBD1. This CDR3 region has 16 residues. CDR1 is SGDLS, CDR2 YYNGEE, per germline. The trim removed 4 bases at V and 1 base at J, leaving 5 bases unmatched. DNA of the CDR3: TGTGCCAGCAGCCCACAGACAGGGGGGAACACCGGGGAGCTGTTTTTT. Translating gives CASSPQTGGNTGELFF.

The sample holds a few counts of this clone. The CDR3 loop is CASTPSMGQTYEQYF. The CDR3 nucleotides are TGCGCCAGCACCCCGAGCATGGGACAGACATACGAGCAGTACTTC. The chain couples TRBV5-1 to TRBJ2-7; 7 nucleotides align to TRBD1. J was trimmed by 4 bases and V by 6 bases; bases with no gene match: 13. The CDR3 loop spans 15 amino acids. Per the germline V gene, CDR1 is SGHRS and CDR2 is YFSETQ.

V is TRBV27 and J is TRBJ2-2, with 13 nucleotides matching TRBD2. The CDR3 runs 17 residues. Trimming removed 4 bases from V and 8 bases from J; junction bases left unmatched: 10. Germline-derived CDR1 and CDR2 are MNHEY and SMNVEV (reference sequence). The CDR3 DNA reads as TGTGCCAGCAGTTACCGCACTAGCGGGAGGGCGCCGGGGGAGCTGTTTTTT. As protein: CASSYRTSGRAPGELFF.

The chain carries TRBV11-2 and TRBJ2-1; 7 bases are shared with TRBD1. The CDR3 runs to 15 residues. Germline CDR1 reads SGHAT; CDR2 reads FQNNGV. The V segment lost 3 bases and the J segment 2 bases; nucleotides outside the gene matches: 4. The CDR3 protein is CASSFGQGAYNEQFF. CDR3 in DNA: TGTGCCAGCAGCTTCGGGCAGGGGGCCTACAATGAGCAGTTCTTC.

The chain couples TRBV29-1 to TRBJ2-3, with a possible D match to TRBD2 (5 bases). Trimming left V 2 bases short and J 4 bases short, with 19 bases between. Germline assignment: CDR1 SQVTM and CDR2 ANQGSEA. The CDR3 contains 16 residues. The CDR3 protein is CSVEPIRGSGADTQYF. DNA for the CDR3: TGCAGCGTTGAACCAATCAGAGGGAGTGGGGCAGATACGCAGTATTTT.

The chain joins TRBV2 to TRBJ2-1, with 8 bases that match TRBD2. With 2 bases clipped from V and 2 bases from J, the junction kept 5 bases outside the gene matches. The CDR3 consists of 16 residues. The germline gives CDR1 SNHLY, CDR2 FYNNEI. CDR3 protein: CASSEKPGLAYNEQFF. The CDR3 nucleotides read TGTGCCAGCAGTGAAAAACCGGGACTAGCCTACAATGAGCAGTTCTTC.

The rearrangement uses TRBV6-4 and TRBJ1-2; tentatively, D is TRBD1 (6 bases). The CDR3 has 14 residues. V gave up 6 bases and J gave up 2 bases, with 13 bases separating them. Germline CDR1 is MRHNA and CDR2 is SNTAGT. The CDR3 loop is CASRKDSSNYGYTF. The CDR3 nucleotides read TGTGCCAGCAGGAAGGACAGCTCAAACTATGGCTACACCTTC.

The CDR3 loop reads CASSQEASGIQETQYF. In nucleotides, the CDR3 is TGCGCCAGCAGCCAAGAGGCTAGCGGCATCCAAGAGACCCAGTACTTC. The chain uses TRBV4-3 and TRBJ2-5; TRBD2 matches at 7 bases. The CDR3 runs to 16 residues. In germline, CDR1 is LGHNA, CDR2 YSLEER. V lost 0 bases, J lost 1 base, and 5 bases stayed unmatched.

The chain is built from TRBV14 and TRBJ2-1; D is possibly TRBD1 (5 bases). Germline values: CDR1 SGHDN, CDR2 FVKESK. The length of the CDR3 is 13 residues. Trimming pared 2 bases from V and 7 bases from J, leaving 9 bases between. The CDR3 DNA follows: TGTGCCAGCAGCCAAATGGGGCTAAATGAGCAGTTCTTC. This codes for CASSQMGLNEQFF.

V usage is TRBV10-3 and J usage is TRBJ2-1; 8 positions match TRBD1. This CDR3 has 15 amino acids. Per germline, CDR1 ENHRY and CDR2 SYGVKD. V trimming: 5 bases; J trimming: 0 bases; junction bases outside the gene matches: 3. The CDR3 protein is CAISKTGDSYNEQFF. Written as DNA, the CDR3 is TGTGCCATCAGTAAGACAGGGGACTCCTACAATGAGCAGTTCTTC.

The CDR3 protein is CASRGLVVTYEQFF. The CDR3 bases are TGTGCCAGCAGGGGACTAGTCGTAACTTATGAGCAGTTCTTC. V and J are TRBV27 and TRBJ2-1, with 8 positions matching TRBD2. CDR1 is MNHEY and CDR2 is SMNVEV in the germline V gene (reference sequence). This CDR3 comprises 14 residues. The V segment lost 6 bases and the J segment 8 bases; nucleotides outside the gene matches: 9.

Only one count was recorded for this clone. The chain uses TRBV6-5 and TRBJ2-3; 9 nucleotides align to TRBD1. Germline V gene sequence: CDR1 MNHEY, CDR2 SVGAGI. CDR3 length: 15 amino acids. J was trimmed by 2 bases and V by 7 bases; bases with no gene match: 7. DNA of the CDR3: TGTGCCAGCATCGGACAACAGGGGGCCACAGATACGCAGTATTTT. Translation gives CASIGQQGATDTQYF.

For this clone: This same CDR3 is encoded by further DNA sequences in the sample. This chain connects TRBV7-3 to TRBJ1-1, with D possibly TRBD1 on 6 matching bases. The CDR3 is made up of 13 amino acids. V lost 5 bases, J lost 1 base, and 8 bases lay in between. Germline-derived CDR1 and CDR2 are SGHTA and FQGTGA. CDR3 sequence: CASSLRGNTEAFF. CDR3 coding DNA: TGTGCCAGCAGCCTCAGGGGGAACACTGAAGCTTTCTTT.

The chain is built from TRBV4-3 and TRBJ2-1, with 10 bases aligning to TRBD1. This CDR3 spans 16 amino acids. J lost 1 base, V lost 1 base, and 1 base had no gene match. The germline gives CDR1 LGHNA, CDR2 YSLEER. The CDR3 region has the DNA TGCGCCAGCAGCCAAGGGACAGGGGGATCCTACAATGAGCAGTTCTTC. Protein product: CASSQGTGGSYNEQFF.

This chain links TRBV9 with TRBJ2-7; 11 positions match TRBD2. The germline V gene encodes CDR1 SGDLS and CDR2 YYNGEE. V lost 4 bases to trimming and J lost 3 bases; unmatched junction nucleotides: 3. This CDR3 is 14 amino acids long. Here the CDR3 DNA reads TGTGCCAGCAGCCGTGGGACTAGCGGCTACGAGCAGTACTTC. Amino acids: CASSRGTSGYEQYF.

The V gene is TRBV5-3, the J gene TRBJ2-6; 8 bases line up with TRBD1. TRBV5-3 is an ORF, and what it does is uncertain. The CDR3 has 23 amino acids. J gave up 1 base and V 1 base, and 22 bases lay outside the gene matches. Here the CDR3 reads CARSLFGFRMDRVVSSGANVLTF. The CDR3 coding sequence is TGTGCCAGAAGCTTGTTCGGTTTCCGGATGGACAGGGTTGTATCTTCTGGGGCCAACGTCCTGACTTTC.

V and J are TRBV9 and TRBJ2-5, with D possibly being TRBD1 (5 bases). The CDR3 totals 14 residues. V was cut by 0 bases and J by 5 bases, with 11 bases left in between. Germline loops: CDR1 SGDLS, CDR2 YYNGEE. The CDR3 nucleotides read TGTGCCAGCAGCGTAGGCCCAGGGTGGGAGACCCAGTACTTC. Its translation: CASSVGPGWETQYF.

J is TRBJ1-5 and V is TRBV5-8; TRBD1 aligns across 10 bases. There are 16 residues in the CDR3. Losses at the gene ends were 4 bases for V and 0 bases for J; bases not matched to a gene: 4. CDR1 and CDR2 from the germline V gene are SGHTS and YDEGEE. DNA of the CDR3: TGTGCCAGCAGCCTGGACAGGGGGAATAGCAATCAGCCCCAGCATTTT. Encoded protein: CASSLDRGNSNQPQHF.